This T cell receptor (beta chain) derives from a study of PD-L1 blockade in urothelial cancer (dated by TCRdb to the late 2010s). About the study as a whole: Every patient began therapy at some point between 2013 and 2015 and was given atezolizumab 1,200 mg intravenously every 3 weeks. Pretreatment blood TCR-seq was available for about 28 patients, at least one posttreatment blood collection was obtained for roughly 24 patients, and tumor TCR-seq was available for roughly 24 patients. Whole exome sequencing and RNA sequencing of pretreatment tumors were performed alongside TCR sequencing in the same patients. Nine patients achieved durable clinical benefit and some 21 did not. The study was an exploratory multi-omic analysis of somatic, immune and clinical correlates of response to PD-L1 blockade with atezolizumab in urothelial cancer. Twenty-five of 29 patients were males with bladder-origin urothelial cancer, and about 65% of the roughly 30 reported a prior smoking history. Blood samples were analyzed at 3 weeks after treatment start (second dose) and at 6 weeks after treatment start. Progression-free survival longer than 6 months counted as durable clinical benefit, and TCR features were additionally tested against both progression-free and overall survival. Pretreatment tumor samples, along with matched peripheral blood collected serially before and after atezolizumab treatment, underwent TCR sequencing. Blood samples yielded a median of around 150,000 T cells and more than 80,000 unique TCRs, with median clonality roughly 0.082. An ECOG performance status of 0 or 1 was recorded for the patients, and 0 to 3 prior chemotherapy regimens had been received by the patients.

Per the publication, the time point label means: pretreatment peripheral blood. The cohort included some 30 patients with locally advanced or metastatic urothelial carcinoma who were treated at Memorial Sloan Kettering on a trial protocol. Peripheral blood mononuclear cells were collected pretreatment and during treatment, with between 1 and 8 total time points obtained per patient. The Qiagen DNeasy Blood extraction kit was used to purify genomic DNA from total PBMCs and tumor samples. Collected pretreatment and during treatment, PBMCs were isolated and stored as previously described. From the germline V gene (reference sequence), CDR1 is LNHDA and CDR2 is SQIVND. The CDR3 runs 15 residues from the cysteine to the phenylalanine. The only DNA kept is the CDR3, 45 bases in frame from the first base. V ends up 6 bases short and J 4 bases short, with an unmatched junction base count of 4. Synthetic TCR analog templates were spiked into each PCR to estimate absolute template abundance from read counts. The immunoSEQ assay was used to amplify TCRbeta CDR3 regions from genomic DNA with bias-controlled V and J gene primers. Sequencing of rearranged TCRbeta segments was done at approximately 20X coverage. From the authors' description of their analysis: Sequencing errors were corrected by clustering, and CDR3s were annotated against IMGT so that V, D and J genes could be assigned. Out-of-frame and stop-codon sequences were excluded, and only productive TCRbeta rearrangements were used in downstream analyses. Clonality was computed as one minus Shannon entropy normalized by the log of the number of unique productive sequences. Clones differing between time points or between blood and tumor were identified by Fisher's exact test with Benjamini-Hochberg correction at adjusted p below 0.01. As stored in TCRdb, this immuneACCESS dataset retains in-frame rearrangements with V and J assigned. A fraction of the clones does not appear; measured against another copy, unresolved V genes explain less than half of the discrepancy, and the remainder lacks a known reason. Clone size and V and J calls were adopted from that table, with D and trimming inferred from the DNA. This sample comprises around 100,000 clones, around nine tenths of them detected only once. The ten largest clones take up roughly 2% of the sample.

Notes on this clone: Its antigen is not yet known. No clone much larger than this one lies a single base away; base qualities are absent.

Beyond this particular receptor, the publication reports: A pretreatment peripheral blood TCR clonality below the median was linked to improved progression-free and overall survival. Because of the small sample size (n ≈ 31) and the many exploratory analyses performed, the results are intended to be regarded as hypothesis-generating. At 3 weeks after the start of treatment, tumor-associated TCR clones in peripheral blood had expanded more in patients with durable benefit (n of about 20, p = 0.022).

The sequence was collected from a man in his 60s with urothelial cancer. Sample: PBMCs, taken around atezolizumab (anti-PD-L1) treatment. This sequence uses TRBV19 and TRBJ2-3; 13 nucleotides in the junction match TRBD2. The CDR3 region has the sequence CASSLLAGGPDTQYF. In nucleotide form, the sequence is TGTGCCAGTAGCCTACTAGCGGGAGGGCCAGATACGCAGTATTTT.